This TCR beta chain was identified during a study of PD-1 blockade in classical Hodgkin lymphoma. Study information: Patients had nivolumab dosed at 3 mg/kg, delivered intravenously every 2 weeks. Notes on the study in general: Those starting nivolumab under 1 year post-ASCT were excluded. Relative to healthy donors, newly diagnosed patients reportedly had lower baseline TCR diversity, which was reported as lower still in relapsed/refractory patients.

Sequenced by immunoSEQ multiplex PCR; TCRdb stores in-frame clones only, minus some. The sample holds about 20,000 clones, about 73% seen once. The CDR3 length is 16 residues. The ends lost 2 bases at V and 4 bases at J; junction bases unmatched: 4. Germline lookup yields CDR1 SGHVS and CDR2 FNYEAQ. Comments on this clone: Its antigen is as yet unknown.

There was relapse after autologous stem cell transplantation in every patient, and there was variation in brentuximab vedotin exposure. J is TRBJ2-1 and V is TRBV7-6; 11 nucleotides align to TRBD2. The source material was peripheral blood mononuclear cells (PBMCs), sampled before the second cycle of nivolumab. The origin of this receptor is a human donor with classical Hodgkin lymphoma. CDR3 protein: CASSLWASGGYNEQFF. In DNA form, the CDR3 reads TGTGCCAGCAGCTTATGGGCTAGCGGGGGGTACAATGAGCAGTTCTTC.